A single sample is the source of the 27 T cell receptor beta chains below, sequenced in a study of blood T cell repertoires in COVID-19. The assay was immunoSEQ multiplex PCR, and TCRdb's table has in-frame clones only and misses some. The repertoire includes about 250,000 clones, 65% to 90% of them detected once, and 4% to 6% sits in the top ten. The sample taken for sequencing was peripheral blood. The receptors shown here come from a woman older than 75 with active or convalescent COVID-19.

This clone was counted only a few times. The chain combines TRBV3-1 (or the pseudogene TRBV3-2) with TRBJ2-7; TRBD2 agrees at 13 bases. The germline V gene has CDR1 LGHDT and CDR2 YNNKEL (reference sequence). The V gene end was trimmed by 5 bases and the J gene end by 1 base; junction bases not matched to a gene: 2. This CDR3 contains 15 residues. CDR3 protein: CASSRGLAGSYEQYF. CDR3 bases: TGTGCCAGCAGCAGGGGACTAGCGGGATCCTACGAGCAGTACTTC.

The V and J genes are TRBV29-1 and TRBJ1-5; possibly TRBD1 for D (5 bases). Germline CDR1 SQVTM, CDR2 ANQGSEA. Trimming cost V 6 bases and J 4 bases, with 16 bases left between them. The length of the CDR3 is 14 residues. The CDR3 reads CSVAGQDRNQPQHF. DNA of the CDR3: TGCAGCGTAGCTGGACAAGACAGAAATCAGCCCCAGCATTTT. Drawing the rest from reference TRBV29-1 and TRBJ1-5, the complete variable domain is SAVISQKPSRDICQRGTSLTIQCQVDSQVTMMFWYRQQPGQSLTLIATANQGSEATYESGFVIDKFPISRPNLTFSTLTVSNMSPEDSSIYLCSVAGQDRNQPQHFGDGTRLSIL.

This clone occurred a few times. The rearrangement links TRBV7-2 to TRBJ2-2; TRBD2 matches 11 bases. The CDR3 is 16 residues long. After removal of 0 bases from V and 7 bases from J, the junction contained 4 bases not matched to a gene. CDR1 is SGHTA and CDR2 is FQGNSA in the germline V gene. CDR3 protein: CASSLAGTSGSGELFF. The CDR3 region has the DNA TGTGCCAGCAGCTTAGCCGGGACTAGCGGTAGCGGGGAGCTGTTTTTT.

This chain connects TRBV29-1 to TRBJ2-1; 8 nucleotides align to TRBD2. CDR1 is SQVTM and CDR2 is ANQGSEA in the germline V gene. This CDR3 has 13 amino acids. V lost 4 bases, J lost 4 bases, and 3 bases stayed unmatched. The CDR3 here is CSVVAGLYNEQFF. The CDR3 DNA is TGCAGCGTTGTAGCGGGGCTGTACAATGAGCAGTTCTTC.

The chain joins TRBV5-1 to TRBJ2-3, with D possibly matching TRBD2 (6 bases). Germline V gene data show CDR1 as SGHRS and CDR2 as YFSETQ. The V and J ends lost 3 bases and 4 bases respectively, with 6 bases between them. CDR3 length equals 12 residues. The CDR3 DNA sequence: TGCGCCAGCAGCTGGGGGGCAGATACGCAGTATTTT. Its protein product is CASSWGADTQYF.

The chain joins TRBV6-5 to TRBJ1-1; D may be TRBD1 (5 bases). Trimming left V 6 bases short and J 11 bases short, with 16 bases between. The CDR3 runs to 12 residues. Germline V lookup: CDR1 MNHEY, CDR2 SVGAGI. The CDR3 reads CASSGTLGRAFF. DNA for the CDR3: TGTGCCAGCAGCGGGACTTTAGGAAGGGCTTTCTTT.

The chain employs TRBV5-1 and TRBJ1-2; D may be TRBD1 (5 bases). The germline gives CDR1 SGHRS, CDR2 YFSETQ. The CDR3 sequence is 12 residues long. The V end lost 4 bases, the J end lost 5 bases, and 9 bases lay between the germline ends. CDR3 amino acids: CASSPDTYGYTF. As DNA, the CDR3 is TGCGCCAGCAGCCCGGACACGTATGGCTACACCTTC.

There are a few counts of this clone. The chain joins TRBV7-8 to TRBJ2-7, with 10 bases fitting TRBD1. The CDR3 loop spans 17 amino acids. The germline V gene encodes CDR1 SGHVS and CDR2 FQNEAQ. The V and J ends lost 4 bases and 2 bases, in that order; junction bases with no gene match: 11. CDR3 bases: TGTGCCAGCAGCTATCCCAGGGACAGGGGTTTAACCTACGAGCAGTACTTC. Amino acids: CASSYPRDRGLTYEQYF.

The J gene is TRBJ1-5, the V gene TRBV6-1; TRBD1 is a possible D gene (5 bases). This CDR3 is built from 16 residues. Germline CDR1 is MNHNS and CDR2 is SASEGT. Trimming pared 3 bases from V and 11 bases from J, leaving 23 bases between. This CDR3 is CASSDESVGGSNTQHF. CDR3 nucleotides: TGTGCCAGCAGTGATGAGAGTGTCGGGGGGAGCAACACCCAGCATTTT.

This clone has only one observation. The gene calls are TRBV5-1 and TRBJ1-6; tentative D call: TRBD1 (6 bases). The CDR3 loop spans 13 amino acids. The germline gives CDR1 SGHRS, CDR2 YFSETQ. Trimming shortened V by 0 bases and J by 11 bases, and 9 bases separated the two germline ends. The CDR3, as DNA: TGCGCCAGCAGCTTGGGGGAGGGGGCACCCCTCCACTTT. Amino acid sequence: CASSLGEGAPLHF.

The J gene is TRBJ1-2, the V gene TRBV12-3 or TRBV12-4; D is possibly TRBD1 (6 bases). Trimming stripped 6 bases from V and 7 bases from J, with 15 bases between. The CDR3 spans 13 residues. This CDR3 reads CASRSQGLGGYTF. CDR3 nucleotide sequence: TGTGCCAGCAGATCACAGGGTTTGGGTGGCTACACCTTC.

The chain links TRBV29-1 to TRBJ2-1, with TRBD1 matching over 10 bases. This CDR3 contains 14 residues. Germline V gene sequence: CDR1 SQVTM, CDR2 ANQGSEA. J lost 9 bases, V lost 7 bases, and 12 bases had no gene match. The CDR3 nucleotides read TGCAGCGCCAGGCCCGGGACAGGGGACAGTGAGCAGTTCTTC. This sequence encodes CSARPGTGDSEQFF.

This clone was counted only a few times. The V gene is TRBV10-3, the J gene TRBJ2-1; 7 nucleotides line up with TRBD1. The CDR3 runs to 14 residues. Trimming at V came to 6 bases and at J to 2 bases, leaving 4 bases not matched to a gene. Germline lookup yields CDR1 ENHRY and CDR2 SYGVKD. CDR3 in amino acids: CAIRTGTAYNEQFF. Written as DNA, the CDR3 is TGTGCCATCAGGACCGGGACAGCCTACAATGAGCAGTTCTTC.

The CDR3 nucleotides read TGTGCCAGCAGTTTAGCTGCTAAAGAGACCCAGTACTTC. Translated, it gives CASSLAAKETQYF. The chain joins TRBV12-3 or TRBV12-4 to TRBJ2-5; the D is unclear. The ends were cut back, 0 bases at V and 3 bases at J, with 5 bases in the middle. There are 13 residues in the CDR3.

V is TRBV7-9 and J is TRBJ1-4; D unresolved. Deletions cut 1 base from V and 4 bases from J, with 7 bases between. This CDR3 contains 14 residues. Germline-derived CDR1 and CDR2 are SEHNR and FQNEAQ (reference sequence). CDR3 sequence reads: CASSLGGGNEKLFF. The DNA of the CDR3 is TGTGCCAGCAGCTTAGGGGGAGGTAATGAAAAACTGTTTTTT.

The chain links TRBV5-1 to TRBJ2-3, with D uncertain. Germline V gene lookup returns CDR1 SGHRS and CDR2 YFSETQ. This CDR3 region has 14 residues. V lost 1 base and J 4 bases, leaving 10 bases between the germline ends. CDR3 sequence reads: CASSLNTQADTQYF. DNA for the CDR3: TGCGCCAGCAGCTTGAATACCCAGGCAGATACGCAGTATTTT. Drawing the rest from reference TRBV5-1 and TRBJ2-3, the complete variable domain is KAGVTQTPRYLIKTRGQQVTLSCSPISGHRSVSWYQQTPGQGLQFLFEYFSETQRNKGNFPGRFSGRQFSNSRSEMNVSTLELGDSALYLCASSLNTQADTQYFGPGTRLTVL.

The rearrangement links TRBV5-4 to TRBJ1-6, with TRBD1 as a possible D gene (5 bases). Germline CDR1 reads SGHNT; CDR2 reads YYREEE (reference sequence). This CDR3 has 14 residues. Between the trimmed V and J ends, which lost 7 bases and 7 bases, there was a span of 15 bases. CDR3 amino acids: CASYSAGSNSPLHF. CDR3 coding DNA: TGTGCCAGCTACTCTGCAGGGTCGAATTCACCCCTCCACTTT.

The chain is built from TRBV10-3 and TRBJ2-1, with 12 bases lining up with TRBD2. The CDR3 extends over 16 amino acids. Germline CDR1 reads ENHRY; CDR2 reads SYGVKD. V gave up 4 bases and J gave up 5 bases; unmatched junction bases: 6. CDR3 coding DNA: TGTGCCATCAGTGGGTCGGGACTAGCGGGTCACAATGAGCAGTTCTTC. Encoded protein: CAISGSGLAGHNEQFF.

The chain recombines TRBV6-6 with TRBJ1-1; a weak D match, TRBD1 (5 bases). This CDR3 region has 13 residues. V gave up 5 bases and J gave up 3 bases, with 10 bases separating them. The germline V gene has CDR1 MNHNY and CDR2 SVGAGI (reference sequence). The DNA for the CDR3 is TGTGCCAGCAGTAATACAGGCTACACTGAAGCTTTCTTT. Its translation: CASSNTGYTEAFF.

V is TRBV2 and J is TRBJ2-7; possible D gene TRBD1, 6 bases. Trimming removed 9 bases at V and 2 bases at J, with 14 bases between. The CDR3 spans 13 residues. CDR1 SNHLY and CDR2 FYNNEI come from the germline V gene. Written as DNA, the CDR3 is TGTGCCAGTACGGCGGACAGTACCTACGAGCAGTACTTC. Translating gives CASTADSTYEQYF.

For the CDR3, the DNA is TGTGCCAGCAGGGCCCCACGGGGCTCCTACGAGCAGTACTTC. Protein product: CASRAPRGSYEQYF. The V call is TRBV28, the J call TRBJ2-7; D might be TRBD2 (5 bases). The CDR3 consists of 14 residues. Germline V CDR1 and CDR2: MDHEN, SYDVKM. V lost 6 bases and J 0 bases, leaving 12 bases between the germline ends.

The gene calls are TRBV24-1 and TRBJ2-1; 9 bases fit TRBD1. The CDR3 has 16 residues. The ends lost 8 bases at V and 7 bases at J; junction bases unmatched: 14. Germline loops: CDR1 KGHDR, CDR2 SFDVKD. CDR3 protein: CATIPSRTGVGNEQFF. The CDR3 DNA follows: TGTGCCACCATTCCGAGCCGGACAGGGGTAGGGAATGAGCAGTTCTTC.

The chain has TRBV3-1 (or the pseudogene TRBV3-2) and TRBJ2-3; D remains unclear. The V end was cut by 5 bases, the J end by 7 bases, with 13 bases between. There are 13 residues in the CDR3. Germline-derived CDR1 and CDR2 are LGHDT and YNNKEL (reference sequence). CDR3 loop: CASSATTPYTQYF. DNA of the CDR3: TGTGCCAGCAGCGCTACCACCCCTTATACGCAGTATTTT.

As concerns this clone: Other DNA sequences in this sample translate to the same CDR3. The CDR3 loop is CASSSGNYGYTF. The CDR3 region has the DNA TGTGCCAGCAGTAGCGGTAACTATGGCTACACCTTC. V is TRBV6-6 and J is TRBJ1-2; D not resolved. Germline V gene data show CDR1 as MNHNY and CDR2 as SVGAGI (reference sequence). Trimming removed 5 bases at V and 1 base at J, with 5 bases between. The length of the CDR3 is 12 residues.

In this sample, this clone turned up a few times. This chain uses TRBV6-1 with TRBJ2-7; 8 bases are shared with TRBD1. Looked up from germline, CDR1 is MNHNS and CDR2 is SASEGT. The CDR3 length is 15 residues. V dropped 1 base and J dropped 4; count of bases not matched to a gene: 6. The CDR3 sequence: CASSEGSRGLYEQYF. CDR3 DNA sequence: TGTGCCAGCAGTGAAGGCAGCAGGGGGCTGTACGAGCAGTACTTC.

The chain joins TRBV7-9 to TRBJ2-7; TRBD1 matches at 7 bases. The length of the CDR3 is 15 residues. Trimming at V came to 5 bases and at J to 1 base, leaving 8 bases not matched to a gene. Looked up from germline, CDR1 is SEHNR and CDR2 is FQNEAQ (reference sequence). The CDR3 DNA follows: TGTGCCAGCAGCCAGGACAGGCCGAGGTCCTACGAGCAGTACTTC. Encoded protein: CASSQDRPRSYEQYF. Full variable domain (remainder filled in from reference TRBV7-9 and TRBJ2-7): DTGVSQNPRHKITKRGQNVTFRCDPISEHNRLYWYRQTLGQGPEFLTYFQNEAQLEKSRLLSDRFSAERPKGSFSTLEIQRTEQGDSAMYLCASSQDRPRSYEQYFGPGTRLTVT.

This sequence joins TRBV5-4 and TRBJ1-4, with D possibly TRBD1 on 6 matching bases. Germline CDR1 and CDR2: SGHNT and YYREEE (reference sequence). This CDR3 has 15 amino acids. V was pared by 4 bases and J by 0 bases, with 10 bases between. The CDR3 loop reads CASSPGQTTNEKLFF. Written as DNA, the CDR3 is TGTGCCAGCAGCCCAGGACAGACAACTAATGAAAAACTGTTTTTT.